The T cell receptor beta chain under discussion was sequenced for a study of identifying expanded T cells in peripheral blood. After removal of 5 bases from V and 5 bases from J, the junction contained 12 bases not matched to a gene. The CDR3 totals 16 residues. Germline CDR1 and CDR2: MNHEY and SMNVEV (reference sequence). In its sample, this clone was seen once. Libraries were prepared by immunoSEQ multiplex PCR; TCRdb keeps only in-frame clonotypes and omits some of them. The table records approximately 79,000 clones, 90% of them present only once. Healthy donors had no documented immune events, such as infections, while sampled.

This clonotype was sampled from a person aged 18 to 75 in good health. What was sequenced was blood. The rearrangement links TRBV27 to TRBJ2-3, with TRBD2 matching 8 bases. CDR3 in amino acids: CASSGWSRGVRDTQYF. The CDR3 coding sequence is TGTGCCAGCAGTGGTTGGTCGCGGGGGGTTAGAGATACGCAGTATTTT.